The clone carrying this T cell receptor beta chain has at least ten counts. What it recognizes is unknown. The data were obtained in a study of CD8 T cells in ankylosing spondylitis. Study-level findings and limits: CD8+ cells made up the disease-linked clones, which were relatively rare in peripheral blood. A TCR beta motif of roughly eight highly homologous variants seemed to mark ankylosing spondylitis blood. Disease-linked clones reportedly concentrated significantly in matched ankylosing spondylitis synovial fluid.

TCRdb passed the 5' RACE reads through MiXCR, listing each CDR3 protein once. The table has 750,000 to 850,000 distinct CDR3 sequences, 12% seen once. This CDR3 comprises 14 residues. The V gene lost 4 bases and the J gene lost 4 bases, with 14 bases spanning the gap. The sequence came from a male donor with ankylosing spondylitis. The sequencing input was blood, either unsorted or a sorted T cell fraction (not recorded which). The J gene is TRBJ2-7, the V gene TRBV12-3 or TRBV12-4, with a possible D match to TRBD2 (5 bases). In DNA form, the CDR3 reads TGTGCCAGCAGTTCGGCCCTCCGCGGGTACGAGCAGTACTTC. Protein sequence: CASSSALRGYEQYF.